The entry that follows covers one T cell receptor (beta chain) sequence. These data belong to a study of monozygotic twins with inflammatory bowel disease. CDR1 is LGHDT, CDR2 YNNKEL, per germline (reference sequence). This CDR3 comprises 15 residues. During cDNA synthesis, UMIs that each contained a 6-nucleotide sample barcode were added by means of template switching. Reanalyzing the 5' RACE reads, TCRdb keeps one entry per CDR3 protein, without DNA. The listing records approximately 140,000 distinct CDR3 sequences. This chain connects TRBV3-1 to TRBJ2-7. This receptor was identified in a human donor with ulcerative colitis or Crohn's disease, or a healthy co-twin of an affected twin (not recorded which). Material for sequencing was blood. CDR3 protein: CASSQGVGESYEQYF.